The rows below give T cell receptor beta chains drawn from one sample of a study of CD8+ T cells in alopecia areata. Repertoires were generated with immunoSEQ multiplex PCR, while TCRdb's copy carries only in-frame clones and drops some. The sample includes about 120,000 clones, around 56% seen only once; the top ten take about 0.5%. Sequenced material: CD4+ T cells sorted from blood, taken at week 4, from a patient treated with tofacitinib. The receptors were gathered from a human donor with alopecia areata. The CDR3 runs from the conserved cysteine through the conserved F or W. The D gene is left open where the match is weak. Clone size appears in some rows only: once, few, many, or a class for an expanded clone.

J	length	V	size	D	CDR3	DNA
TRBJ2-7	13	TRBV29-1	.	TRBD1	CSAVGTGLYEQYF	TGCAGCGCTGTAGGGACAGGACTCTACGAGCAGTACTTC
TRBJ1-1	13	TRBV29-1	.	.	CSVGGRVNTEAFF	TGCAGCGTGGGGGGACGCGTAAACACTGAAGCTTTCTTT
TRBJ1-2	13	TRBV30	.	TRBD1	CAWSAGTAYGYTF	TGTGCCTGGAGTGCCGGGACAGCCTATGGCTACACCTTC
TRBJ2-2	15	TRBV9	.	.	CASSVDGRGTGELFF	TGTGCCAGCAGCGTAGACGGGAGAGGCACCGGGGAGCTGTTTTTT
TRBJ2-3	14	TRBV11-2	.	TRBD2	CASSSGTSGYTQYF	TGTGCCAGCAGTTCCGGGACTAGCGGGTATACGCAGTATTTT
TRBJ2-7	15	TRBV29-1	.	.	CSVELRWESRRNQYF	TGCAGCGTTGAATTGAGATGGGAATCAAGGAGGAATCAGTACTTC
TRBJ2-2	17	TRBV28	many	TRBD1	CASSGTRQGANTGELFF	TGTGCCAGCAGTGGCACCCGACAGGGGGCGAACACCGGGGAGCTGTTTTTT
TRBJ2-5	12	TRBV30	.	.	CAWSSFQETQYF	TGTGCCTGGAGCTCATTCCAAGAGACCCAGTACTTC
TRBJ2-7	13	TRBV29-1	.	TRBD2	CSVNSGGATEQYF	TGCAGCGTAAATAGCGGGGGAGCCACAGAGCAGTACTTC
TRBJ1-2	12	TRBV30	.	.	CAWSVVTRGYTF	TGTGCCTGGAGTGTAGTGACGCGAGGCTACACCTTC
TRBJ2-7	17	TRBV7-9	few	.	CASSLDRQGRRKDEQYF	TGTGCCAGCAGCTTAGATCGCCAGGGGCGACGTAAGGACGAGCAGTACTTC
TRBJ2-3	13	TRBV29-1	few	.	CSVVGRNTDTQYF	TGCAGCGTTGTGGGTCGGAACACAGATACGCAGTATTTT
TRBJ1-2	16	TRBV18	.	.	CASSPGQTRFNYGYTF	TGTGCCAGCTCACCCGGCCAGACGCGTTTTAACTATGGCTACACCTTC
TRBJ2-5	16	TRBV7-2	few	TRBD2	CASSFRSGRGGETQYF	TGTGCCAGCAGCTTCCGTAGCGGGAGGGGGGGAGAGACCCAGTACTTC
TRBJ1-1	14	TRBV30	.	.	CALRVGLRNTEAFF	TGTGCCCTGCGGGTAGGGCTGAGGAACACTGAAGCTTTCTTT
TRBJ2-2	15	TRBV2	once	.	CASSEARVGSGELFF	TGTGCCAGCAGTGAAGCCCGAGTGGGAAGCGGGGAGCTGTTTTTT
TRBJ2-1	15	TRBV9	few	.	CASSPEGLNYNEQFF	TGTGCCAGCAGCCCAGAGGGCCTCAATTACAATGAGCAGTTCTTC
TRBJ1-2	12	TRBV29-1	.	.	CSVDGTDYGYTF	TGCAGCGTTGATGGAACAGATTATGGCTACACCTTC
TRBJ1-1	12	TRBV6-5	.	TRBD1	CASSPRTGEAFF	TGTGCCAGCAGTCCCCGGACAGGAGAAGCTTTCTTT
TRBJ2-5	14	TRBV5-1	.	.	CASSFGRTQETQYF	TGCGCCAGCAGCTTCGGCCGAACTCAAGAGACCCAGTACTTC
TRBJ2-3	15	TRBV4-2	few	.	CASSQDRRENGVQYF	TGTGCCAGCAGCCAAGACCGCCGGGAGAACGGAGTGCAGTATTTT
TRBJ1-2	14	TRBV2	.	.	CASIQGQFNYGYTF	TGTGCCAGCATTCAAGGACAGTTCAACTATGGCTACACCTTC
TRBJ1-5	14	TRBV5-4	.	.	CASSIDQGNQPQHF	TGTGCCAGCAGCATCGATCAGGGCAATCAGCCCCAGCATTTT
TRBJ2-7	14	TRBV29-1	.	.	CSVQRAAGSYEQYF	TGCAGCGTTCAGAGGGCGGCTGGCTCCTACGAGCAGTACTTC
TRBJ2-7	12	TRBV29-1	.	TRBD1	CSAMTGGDEQYF	TGCAGCGCTATGACAGGGGGGGACGAGCAGTACTTC
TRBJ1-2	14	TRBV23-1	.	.	CASSPTTASYGYTF	TGCGCCAGCAGTCCAACGACAGCAAGCTATGGCTACACCTTC
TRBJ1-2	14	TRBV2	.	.	CASSSGALNYGYTF	TGTGCCAGCAGCTCTGGGGCCCTTAACTATGGCTACACCTTC
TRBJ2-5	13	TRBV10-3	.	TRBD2	CAISGGTMETQYF	TGTGCCATCAGTGGGGGGACTATGGAGACCCAGTACTTC
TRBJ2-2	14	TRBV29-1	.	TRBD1	CSVPGQGGAGELFF	TGCAGCGTCCCGGGACAGGGAGGGGCCGGGGAGCTGTTTTTT
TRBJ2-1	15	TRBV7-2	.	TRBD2	CASSSGGGSYNEQFF	TGTGCCAGCAGCTCTGGGGGGGGCTCCTACAATGAGCAGTTCTTC
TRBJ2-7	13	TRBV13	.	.	CASSLQGPYEQYF	TGTGCCAGCAGCCTCCAGGGCCCCTACGAGCAGTACTTC
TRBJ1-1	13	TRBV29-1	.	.	CSVHTSSGTEAFF	TGCAGCGTCCACACGTCCTCGGGGACTGAAGCTTTCTTT
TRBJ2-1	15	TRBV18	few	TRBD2	CASSLLAGAYNEQFF	TGTGCCAGCTCACTACTAGCGGGGGCCTACAATGAGCAGTTCTTC
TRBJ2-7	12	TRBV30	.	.	CAWSRNEYEQYF	TGTGCCTGGAGTCGAAATGAATACGAGCAGTACTTC
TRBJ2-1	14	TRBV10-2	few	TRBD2	CASSSGSNSNEQFF	TGCGCCAGTTCTAGCGGGAGTAATTCCAATGAGCAGTTCTTC
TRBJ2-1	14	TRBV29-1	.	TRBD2	CSVGARTSDNEQFF	TGCAGCGTTGGGGCCCGGACTAGCGACAATGAGCAGTTCTTC
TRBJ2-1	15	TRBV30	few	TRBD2	CAWSVTSVPYNEQFF	TGTGCCTGGAGTGTAACTAGCGTACCCTACAATGAGCAGTTCTTC
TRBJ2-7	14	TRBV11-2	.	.	CASSLSPEMYEQYF	TGTGCCAGCAGCTTAAGCCCCGAGATGTACGAGCAGTACTTC
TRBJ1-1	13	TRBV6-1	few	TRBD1	CASRGQLNTEAFF	TGTGCCAGCAGGGGACAGTTGAACACTGAAGCTTTCTTT
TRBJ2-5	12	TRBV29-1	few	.	CSVATGRQAQYF	TGCAGCGTGGCGACTGGTCGCCAGGCCCAGTACTTC
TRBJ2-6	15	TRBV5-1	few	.	CASSLGHSGANVLTF	TGCGCCAGCAGCTTGGGTCACTCTGGGGCCAACGTCCTGACTTTC
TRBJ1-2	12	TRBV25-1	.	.	CASSAEGMGYTF	TGTGCCAGCAGTGCAGAGGGGATGGGCTACACCTTC
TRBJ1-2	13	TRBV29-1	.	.	CSVEFQASYGYTF	TGCAGCGTTGAATTTCAGGCGAGCTATGGCTACACCTTC
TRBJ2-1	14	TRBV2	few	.	CASSPSGPYNEQFF	TGTGCCAGCAGTCCCAGCGGGCCCTACAATGAGCAGTTCTTC
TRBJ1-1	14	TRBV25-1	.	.	CASSRSFGNTEAFF	TGTGCCAGCAGTCGCTCCTTCGGGAATACTGAAGCTTTCTTT
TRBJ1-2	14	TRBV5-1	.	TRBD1	CASSLTGTAGGYTF	TGCGCCAGCAGCCTGACAGGGACAGCGGGGGGCTACACCTTC
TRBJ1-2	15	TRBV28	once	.	CASSLQDGKFYGYTF	TGTGCCAGCAGTTTACAAGACGGGAAGTTCTATGGCTACACCTTC
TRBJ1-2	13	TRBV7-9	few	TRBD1	CASRGTVNYGYTF	TGTGCCAGCAGGGGGACAGTGAACTATGGCTACACCTTC
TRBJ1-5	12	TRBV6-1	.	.	CASSEALGTQHF	TGTGCCAGCAGTGAAGCGCTTGGCACCCAGCATTTT
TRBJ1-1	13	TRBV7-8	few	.	CASSYTSSTEAFF	TGTGCCAGCAGTTATACTTCCAGCACTGAAGCTTTCTTT
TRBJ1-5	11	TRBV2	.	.	CASGQDQPQHF	TGTGCCAGCGGGCAGGATCAGCCCCAGCATTTT
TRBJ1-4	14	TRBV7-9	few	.	CASSFEGSREKLFF	TGTGCCAGCAGCTTTGAGGGGTCTCGTGAAAAACTGTTTTTT
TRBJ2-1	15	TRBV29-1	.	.	CSVELDPLSYNEQFF	TGCAGCGTTGAATTGGATCCCCTCTCCTACAATGAGCAGTTCTTC